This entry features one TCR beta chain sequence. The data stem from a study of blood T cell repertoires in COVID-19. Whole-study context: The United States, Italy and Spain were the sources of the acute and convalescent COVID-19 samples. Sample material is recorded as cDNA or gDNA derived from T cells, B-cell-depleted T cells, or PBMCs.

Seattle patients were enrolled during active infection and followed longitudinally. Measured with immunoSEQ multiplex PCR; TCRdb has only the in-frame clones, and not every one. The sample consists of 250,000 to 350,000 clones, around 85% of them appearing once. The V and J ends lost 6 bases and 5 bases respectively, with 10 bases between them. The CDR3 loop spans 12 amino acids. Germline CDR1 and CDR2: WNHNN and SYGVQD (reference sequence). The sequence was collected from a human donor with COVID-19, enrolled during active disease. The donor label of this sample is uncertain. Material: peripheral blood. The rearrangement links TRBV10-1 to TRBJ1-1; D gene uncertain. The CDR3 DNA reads TGCGCCAGCAGGTCGCGGAGGACTGAAGCTTTCTTT. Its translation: CASRSRRTEAFF.